Here is one T cell receptor beta chain with its context. Antigen: not known. The method was immunoSEQ multiplex PCR; TCRdb's version includes in-frame clones alone and lacks a portion of them. Of about 140,000 clones listed, 84% are singletons. These data come from a study of cytomegalovirus exposure and HLA in healthy donors. Study-level background: In a later analysis, it was reported that the roughly 120 validation repertoires had been produced on the same platform as the roughly 650 repertoires belonging to the first cohort. General observations from the study: The investigators catalogued some 160 TCR beta chains as cytomegalovirus-associated. Rarity marked most TCR sequences, yet some public TCRs occurred in many donors. The classifier was said to identify cytomegalovirus status with high specificity and sensitivity.

Trimming pared 0 bases from V and 4 bases from J, leaving 15 bases between. The CDR3 sequence is 16 residues long. Germline assignment: CDR1 SGHNT and CDR2 YYREEE (reference sequence). The receptor's source is a woman aged 30 to 39 in good health and CMV-seronegative. V is TRBV5-4 and J is TRBJ2-3, with D tentatively TRBD2 (6 bases). Sequences were obtained from PBMCs. CDR3 DNA sequence: TGTGCCAGCAGCTTGGCCGGGAGCGCCGATGCAGATACGCAGTATTTT. Translation: CASSLAGSADADTQYF.